This T cell receptor (beta chain) is drawn from a study of blood T cell repertoires in COVID-19. Trimming took 0 bases from V and 8 from J, leaving 17 bases between them. Germline V gene sequence: CDR1 LNHNV, CDR2 YYDKDF (reference sequence). The CDR3 is made up of 16 amino acids. Method: immunoSEQ multiplex PCR; TCRdb's copy keeps in-frame clones and lacks some. The data show some 270,000 clones, 65% to 85% seen once. The receptor was derived from a man in his forties or fifties who had recovered from COVID-19. Sequenced sample: PBMCs or T cells enriched from blood (not recorded which). The chain joins TRBV15 to TRBJ1-3, with a possible D match to TRBD1 (6 bases). CDR3 coding DNA: TGTGCCACCAGCAGAGATCTTAGCAGGGGTGGGGACACCATATATTTT. It encodes CATSRDLSRGGDTIYF.